These 11 T cell receptor beta chains came from one sample sequenced in a study of T cells in Graves' hyperthyroidism and ophthalmopathy. Regions amplified from RNA transcripts were the TCR beta CDR3 regions. The primer set for the first-round RT-PCR of the TCR CDR3 was HTBI. Each CDR3 protein gets one entry after TCRdb re-called the multiplex PCR reads with MiXCR. The table has approximately 870,000 distinct CDR3 sequences, 35% to 45% seen once. Sequencing used blood. Receptor source: a man between 18 and 35 years old with Graves' hyperthyroidism.

This chain links TRBV11-1 with TRBJ1-5; 7 nucleotides align to TRBD1. The CDR3 loop spans 13 amino acids. CDR1 SGHAT and CDR2 FQDESV come from the germline V gene (reference sequence). In nucleotides, the CDR3 is TGTGCTAGAGACGACAGGGCAGATCAGCCCCAGCATTTT. Protein: CARDDRADQPQHF.

This chain links TRBV7-8 with TRBJ1-5, with D unresolved. With 5 bases removed from V and 5 bases from J, the gap between germline ends came to 22 bases. Germline CDR1 and CDR2: SGHVS and FQNEAQ. This CDR3 has 17 amino acids. In DNA form, the CDR3 reads TGTGCCAGCAGCATTCGGGCTAGCCCCACCGGGGATCAGCCCCAGCATTTT. Residues: CASSIRASPTGDQPQHF.

This clonotype was recorded at least ten times. V usage is TRBV5-4 and J usage is TRBJ2-7; TRBD2 matches 7 bases. This CDR3 is built from 14 residues. V lost 0 bases and J lost 4; bases outside the gene matches: 4. CDR1 is SGHNT, CDR2 YYREEE, per germline (reference sequence). The CDR3 bases are TGTGCCAGCAGCTTGGAGGCTAGCGGATACGAGCAGTACTTC. Encoded protein: CASSLEASGYEQYF.

This clonotype was seen many times. The chain combines TRBV7-9 with TRBJ2-5; tentative D call: TRBD2 (5 bases). Germline CDR1 is SEHNR and CDR2 is FQNEAQ (reference sequence). There are 13 residues in the CDR3. V gave up 4 bases and J gave up 5 bases, with 11 bases separating them. The CDR3 DNA reads as TGTGCCAGCAGCTATGAGGGAGTGGAGACCCAGTACTTC. It encodes CASSYEGVETQYF.

This clonotype was seen at least ten times. This chain connects TRBV7-2 to TRBJ1-6; D gene uncertain. Per the germline V gene, CDR1 is SGHTA and CDR2 is FQGNSA. The CDR3 covers 14 residues. V shed 5 bases and J shed 6 bases, with 11 bases lying between them. In DNA form, the CDR3 reads TGTGCCAGCAGCCCCTGGGTCGGTAATTCACCCCTCCACTTT. This gives the protein CASSPWVGNSPLHF.

The V and J genes are TRBV4-2 and TRBJ2-7; the D call may be TRBD1 or TRBD2 (6 bases each). With 4 bases removed from V and 3 bases from J, the gap between germline ends came to 16 bases. Germline-derived CDR1 and CDR2 are LGHNA and YNFKEQ. There are 15 residues in the CDR3. The CDR3 DNA reads TGTGCCAGCAGCCCACGAGGGGGGTCCCTCTACGAGCAGTACTTC. This gives the protein CASSPRGGSLYEQYF.

This chain links TRBV25-1 with TRBJ1-4; 7 positions match TRBD1. The CDR3 covers 13 residues. Looked up from germline, CDR1 is MGHDK and CDR2 is SYGVNS. Trimming cost V 8 bases and J 3 bases; bases outside gene matches: 3. The CDR3 loop is CASGTAANEKLFF. Here the CDR3 DNA reads TGTGCCAGCGGGACAGCCGCTAATGAAAAACTGTTTTTT.

V usage is TRBV6-1 and J usage is TRBJ1-1; D perhaps matches TRBD1 (5 bases). This CDR3 spans 14 amino acids. V was cut by 3 bases and J by 3 bases, with 11 bases left in between. Per germline, CDR1 MNHNS and CDR2 SASEGT. This chain's CDR3 is CASSERQRHTEAFF. CDR3 sequence (DNA): TGTGCCAGCAGTGAGAGACAGCGGCACACTGAAGCTTTCTTT.

V usage is TRBV5-1 and J usage is TRBJ2-5; 9 bases map to TRBD1. This CDR3 region has 14 residues. Germline V gene data show CDR1 as SGHRS and CDR2 as YFSETQ. With 2 bases clipped from V and 4 bases from J, the junction kept 3 bases outside the gene matches. Here the CDR3 reads CASSFQTGGETQYF. CDR3 in DNA: TGCGCCAGCAGCTTCCAGACAGGGGGAGAGACCCAGTACTTC.

This clonotype has more than one count but fewer than ten. CDR3 coding DNA: TGTGCCAGCAGCTTAGCCCGGGACAGCTTAAATGAAAAACTGTTTTTT. It codes for CASSLARDSLNEKLFF. The V call is TRBV13, the J call TRBJ1-4; 7 positions agree with TRBD1. V trimming: 1 base; J trimming: 5 bases; junction bases outside the gene matches: 7. The CDR3 is 16 residues long. The V gene's germline CDR1 is PRHDT and CDR2 FYEKMQ (reference sequence).

In this sample, this clonotype turned up a few times. The chain combines TRBV12-3 or TRBV12-4 with TRBJ1-5; D remains ambiguous. The length of the CDR3 is 15 residues. V was clipped by 6 bases and J by 1 base, with 13 bases between them. This CDR3 is CASSPREVSNQPQHF. The CDR3, as DNA: TGTGCCAGCAGCCCGAGGGAGGTGAGCAATCAGCCCCAGCATTTT.